The present T cell receptor (beta chain) was sequenced within a study of blood T cell repertoires in COVID-19. At the level of the study: Specimens from acute and convalescent COVID-19 originated in the United States, Italy and Spain. The analysed material was cDNA or gDNA that came from T cells, B-cell-depleted T cells, or PBMCs.

The CDR3 runs 16 residues. Germline values: CDR1 SGHRS, CDR2 YFSETQ. Trimming took 1 base from V and 0 from J; bases not matched to a gene: 4. In the study's own analysis: Using reference gene primer amplification, nucleated cell counts were estimated. Sequenced by immunoSEQ multiplex PCR; TCRdb stores in-frame clones only, minus some. V, J and clone size reflect that table, while D and trimming were determined from the DNA. The repertoire includes tens of thousands of clones, around 87% of them detected once, and 35% to 50% sits in the top ten. The sequenced sample was peripheral blood. This sequence joins TRBV5-1 and TRBJ1-1, with TRBD1 matching over 9 bases. The sequence was collected from a human donor in a cohort sampled during active COVID-19. As DNA, the CDR3 is TGCGCCAGCAGCTTGACAGGGGGCGTAATGAACACTGAAGCTTTCTTT. Translating gives CASSLTGGVMNTEAFF.